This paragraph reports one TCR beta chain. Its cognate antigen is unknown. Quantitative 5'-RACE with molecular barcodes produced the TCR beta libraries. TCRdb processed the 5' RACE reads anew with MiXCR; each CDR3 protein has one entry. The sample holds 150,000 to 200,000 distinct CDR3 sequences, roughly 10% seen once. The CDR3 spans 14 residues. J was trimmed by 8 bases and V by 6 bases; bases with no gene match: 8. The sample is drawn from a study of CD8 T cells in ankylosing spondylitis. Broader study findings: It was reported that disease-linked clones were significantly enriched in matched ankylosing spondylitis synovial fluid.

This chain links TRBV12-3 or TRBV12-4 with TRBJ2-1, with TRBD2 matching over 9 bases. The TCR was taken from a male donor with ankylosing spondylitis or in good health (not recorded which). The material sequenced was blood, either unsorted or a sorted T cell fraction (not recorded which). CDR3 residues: CASRSGTSSYEQFF. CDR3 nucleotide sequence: TGTGCCAGCAGATCGGGGACTAGCAGTTATGAGCAGTTCTTC.